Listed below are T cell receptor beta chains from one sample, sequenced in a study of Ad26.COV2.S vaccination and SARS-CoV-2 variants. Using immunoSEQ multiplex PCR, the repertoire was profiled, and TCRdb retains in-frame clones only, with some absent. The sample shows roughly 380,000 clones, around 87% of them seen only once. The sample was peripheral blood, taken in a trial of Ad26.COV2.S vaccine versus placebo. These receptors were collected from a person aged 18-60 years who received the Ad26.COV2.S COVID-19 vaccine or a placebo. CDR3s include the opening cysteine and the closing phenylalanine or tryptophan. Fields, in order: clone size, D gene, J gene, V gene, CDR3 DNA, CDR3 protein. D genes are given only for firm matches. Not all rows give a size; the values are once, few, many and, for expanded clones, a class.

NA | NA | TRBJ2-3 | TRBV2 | TGTGTTCAACAACCACCCAGGTTAATGGATACTCATACGCAGTATTTT | CVQQPPRLMDTHTQYF
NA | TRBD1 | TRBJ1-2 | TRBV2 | TGTGCCAGCAGTGAATCACGGAGAGACAGGGGCTATGGCTACACCTTC | CASSESRRDRGYGYTF
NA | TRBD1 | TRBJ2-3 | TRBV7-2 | TGTGCCAGCAGCCCCTACACAGGGGCAGATACGCAGTATTTT | CASSPYTGADTQYF
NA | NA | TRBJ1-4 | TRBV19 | TGTGCCAGTAGTATTCGGCAGCGTAATGAAAAACTGTTTTTT | CASSIRQRNEKLFF
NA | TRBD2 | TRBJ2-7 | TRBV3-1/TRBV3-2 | TGTGCCAGCAGCCAAGATCTAGCGGGGGGTAGGGAGCAGTACTTC | CASSQDLAGGREQYF
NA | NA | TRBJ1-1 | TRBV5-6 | TGTGCCAGCAGCGAGATTAGACAGGTCGAGACTGAAGCTTTCTTT | CASSEIRQVETEAFF
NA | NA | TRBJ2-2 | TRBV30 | TGTGCCTGGAGTGTACAGGGCTCCGGGGAGCTGTTTTTT | CAWSVQGSGELFF
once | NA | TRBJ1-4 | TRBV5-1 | TGCGCCAGCAGCTTGGGACGGGAACTCGAAAAACTGTTTTTT | CASSLGRELEKLFF
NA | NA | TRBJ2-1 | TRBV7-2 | TGTGCCAGCAGCACCCCGGGCTACAATGAGCAGTTCTTC | CASSTPGYNEQFF
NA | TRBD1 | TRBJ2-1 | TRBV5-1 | TGCGCCAGCAGCTGGTCCGGGACAGAGTACAATGAGCAGTTCTTC | CASSWSGTEYNEQFF